This TCR beta chain originates from a study of T cell repertoires in cytomegalovirus infection. For the study at large: CMV epitopes in the study were HLA-C-restricted (recently identified) and HLA-B-restricted (well studied). CMV infection plus the matching HLA type was flagged by public TCR beta signatures. Study findings and constraints: Dominating the ex vivo response were HLA-C-restricted CMV-specific TCR beta clonotypes. CMV carriers having the relevant HLA were flagged by cumulative public TCR beta family frequency.

Concerning this clonotype itself: Its antigen is currently unknown.

The CDR3 has 15 residues. V was cut by 0 bases and J by 4 bases, with 10 bases left in between. Germline loops: CDR1 SGHRS, CDR2 YFSETQ. TCRdb re-called the reads through MiXCR, storing one row per CDR3 protein. The data contain around 430,000 distinct CDR3 sequences, about 42% of them singletons. The V gene is TRBV5-1, the J gene TRBJ1-4; D call uncertain. This material consisted of cultured PBMCs, taken from culture after CMV antigen stimulation. The receptor's source is a human donor in good health (CMV status not recorded). Some clones in this sample may be carry-over from other donors' samples. This chain's CDR3 is CASSLVSDVNEKLFF. CDR3 nucleotides: TGCGCCAGCAGCTTGGTCTCCGACGTTAATGAAAAACTGTTTTTT.